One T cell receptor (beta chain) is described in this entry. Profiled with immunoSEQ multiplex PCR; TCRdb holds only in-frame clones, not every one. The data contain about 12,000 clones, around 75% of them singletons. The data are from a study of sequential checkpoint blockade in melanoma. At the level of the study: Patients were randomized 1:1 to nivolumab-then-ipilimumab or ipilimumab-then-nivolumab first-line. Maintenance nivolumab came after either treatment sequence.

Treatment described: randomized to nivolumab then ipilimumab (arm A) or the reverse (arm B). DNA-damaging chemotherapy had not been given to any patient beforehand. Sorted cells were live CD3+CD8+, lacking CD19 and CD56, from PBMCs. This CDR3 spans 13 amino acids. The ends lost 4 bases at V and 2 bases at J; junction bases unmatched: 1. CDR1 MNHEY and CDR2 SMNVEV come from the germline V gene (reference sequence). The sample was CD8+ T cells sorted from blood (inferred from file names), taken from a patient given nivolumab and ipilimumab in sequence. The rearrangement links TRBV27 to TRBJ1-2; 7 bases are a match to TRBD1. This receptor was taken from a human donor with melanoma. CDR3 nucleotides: TGTGCCAGCAGTTCGACAGGGAACTATGGCTACACCTTC. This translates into CASSSTGNYGYTF.